This T cell receptor (beta chain) was identified during a study of T cell responses to AZD1222 COVID-19 vaccine. Comment on this clone: The junction differs from germline at one of its ends, possibly a read error.

From germline, CDR1 is DFQATT and CDR2 SNEGSKA (reference sequence). The CDR3 is 11 residues long. Data came from immunoSEQ multiplex PCR; TCRdb stores just in-frame clones and leaves some out. This table holds 94,000 or so clones, almost 90% found once. The specimen was peripheral blood, collected on day 0 of AZD1222 vaccination. This chain uses TRBV20-1 with TRBJ1-1; the D is unclear. This TCR was recovered from an adult in good health. The DNA for the CDR3 is TGCAGTGCTAGCAGGAACCCTGAAGCTTTCTTT. Translating it yields CSASRNPEAFF.